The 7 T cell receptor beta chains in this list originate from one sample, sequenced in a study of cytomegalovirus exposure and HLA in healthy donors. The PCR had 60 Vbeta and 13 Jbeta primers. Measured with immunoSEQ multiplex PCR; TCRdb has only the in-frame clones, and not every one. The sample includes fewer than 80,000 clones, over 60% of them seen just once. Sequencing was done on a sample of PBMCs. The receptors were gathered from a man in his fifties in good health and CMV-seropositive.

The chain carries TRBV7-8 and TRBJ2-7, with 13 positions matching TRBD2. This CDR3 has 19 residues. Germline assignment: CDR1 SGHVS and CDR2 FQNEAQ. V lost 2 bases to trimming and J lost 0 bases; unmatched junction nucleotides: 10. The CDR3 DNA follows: TGTGCCAGCAGCTTAAGGTGGACTAGCGGGGGCCCGAGCTCCTACGAGCAGTACTTC. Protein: CASSLRWTSGGPSSYEQYF.

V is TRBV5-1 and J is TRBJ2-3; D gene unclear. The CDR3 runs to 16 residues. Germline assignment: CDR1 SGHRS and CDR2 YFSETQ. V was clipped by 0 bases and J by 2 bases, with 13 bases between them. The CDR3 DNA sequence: TGCGCCAGCAGCTTGGACGCGGTAGCATTCACAGATACGCAGTATTTT. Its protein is CASSLDAVAFTDTQYF.

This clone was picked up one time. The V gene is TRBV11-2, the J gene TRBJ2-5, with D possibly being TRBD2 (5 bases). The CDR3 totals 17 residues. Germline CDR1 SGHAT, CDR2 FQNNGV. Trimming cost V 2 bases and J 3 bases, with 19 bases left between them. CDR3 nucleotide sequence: TGTGCCAGCAGCTTAACCCTACTAGGAGGAGGAAAAGAGACCCAGTACTTC. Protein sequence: CASSLTLLGGGKETQYF.

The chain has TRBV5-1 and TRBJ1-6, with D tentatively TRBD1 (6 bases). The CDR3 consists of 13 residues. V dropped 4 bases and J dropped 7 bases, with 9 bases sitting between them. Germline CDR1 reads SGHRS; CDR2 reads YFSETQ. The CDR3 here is CASSRGANSPLHF. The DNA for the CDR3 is TGCGCCAGCAGCCGGGGGGCGAATTCACCCCTCCACTTT.

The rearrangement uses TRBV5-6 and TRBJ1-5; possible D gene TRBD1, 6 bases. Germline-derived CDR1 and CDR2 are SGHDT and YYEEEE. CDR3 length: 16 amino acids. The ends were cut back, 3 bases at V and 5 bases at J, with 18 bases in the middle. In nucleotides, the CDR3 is TGTGCCAGCAGCTCAGGGCGGGGGGCTTTGGATCAGCCCCAGCATTTT. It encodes CASSSGRGALDQPQHF.

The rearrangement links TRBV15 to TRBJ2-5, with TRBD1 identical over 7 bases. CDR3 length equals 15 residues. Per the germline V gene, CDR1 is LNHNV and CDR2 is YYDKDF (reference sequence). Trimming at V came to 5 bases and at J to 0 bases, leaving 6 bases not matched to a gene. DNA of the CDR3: TGTGCCACCAGCGTAGGACAGGCGAACCAAGAGACCCAGTACTTC. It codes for CATSVGQANQETQYF.

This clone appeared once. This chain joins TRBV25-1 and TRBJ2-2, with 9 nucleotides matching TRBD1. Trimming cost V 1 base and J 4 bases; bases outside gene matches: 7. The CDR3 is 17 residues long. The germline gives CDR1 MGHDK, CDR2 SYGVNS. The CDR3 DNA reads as TGTGCCAGCAGTGAATTGGGACAGGGAATTTTCACCGGGGAGCTGTTTTTT. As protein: CASSELGQGIFTGELFF.